The 28 T cell receptor beta chains below come from one sample, sequenced in a study of T cell responses to AZD1222 COVID-19 vaccine. Here immunoSEQ multiplex PCR was the method, and the copy in TCRdb shows in-frame clones only, minus some. The repertoire holds roughly 190,000 clones, with roughly nine tenths as singletons. The sequencing used peripheral blood, collected 28 days after the second AZD1222 dose. These receptors originate from an adult who received the AZD1222 COVID-19 vaccine.

V gene TRBV9 combines with J gene TRBJ2-1; tentative D call: TRBD1 (8 bases). CDR3 length equals 17 residues. Trimming took 4 bases from V and 4 from J, leaving 21 bases between them. Germline lookup yields CDR1 SGDLS and CDR2 YYNGEE. CDR3 sequence reads: CASSSHRGGLRYNEQFF. CDR3 coding DNA: TGTGCCAGCAGCTCCCACAGGGGGGGACTCAGGTACAATGAGCAGTTCTTC. Based on the CDR3 plus reference TRBV9 and TRBJ2-1, the full variable domain is DSGVTQTPKHLITATGQRVTLRCSPRSGDLSVYWYQQSLDQGLQFLIQYYNGEERAKGNILERFSAQQFPDLHSELNLSSLELGDSALYFCASSSHRGGLRYNEQFFGPGTRLTVL.

The chain combines TRBV4-2 with TRBJ2-7, with D uncertain. The germline V and J ends were trimmed by 1 base and 5 bases, with 6 bases remaining between them. This CDR3 region has 12 residues. Germline values: CDR1 LGHNA, CDR2 YNFKEQ. CDR3 coding DNA: TGTGCCAGCAGCCAAGCTAGAAACGAGCAGTACTTC. Amino acids: CASSQARNEQYF.

A note on this clone: The sample holds other DNA sequences that translate to the same CDR3. The CDR3 coding sequence is TGCGCCAGCAGCTTGGGACCAGGGGAGACCCAGTACTTC. It encodes CASSLGPGETQYF. The chain couples TRBV5-1 to TRBJ2-5; possibly TRBD1 for D (5 bases). Germline V gene sequence: CDR1 SGHRS, CDR2 YFSETQ. V was cut by 0 bases and J by 5 bases, with 8 bases left in between. This CDR3 has 13 residues.

The V gene is TRBV2, the J gene TRBJ1-4, with D tentatively TRBD1 (6 bases). Deletions cut 6 bases from V and 10 bases from J, with 18 bases between. The V gene's germline CDR1 is SNHLY and CDR2 FYNNEI. The CDR3 spans 14 residues. Here the CDR3 DNA reads TGTGCCAGCAGCATACAGGGCCCCACCGGAAAACTGTTTTTT. Its translation is CASSIQGPTGKLFF.

J is TRBJ1-1 and V is TRBV29-1, with 7 positions matching TRBD1. CDR3 length: 13 amino acids. V shed 6 bases and J 6 bases; nucleotides not matched to a gene: 10. CDR1 is SQVTM, CDR2 ANQGSEA, per germline. In nucleotides, the CDR3 is TGCAGCGTCAGACAGGGACGGGGCGCTGAAGCTTTCTTT. Protein sequence: CSVRQGRGAEAFF.

The chain is built from TRBV3-1 (or the pseudogene TRBV3-2) and TRBJ2-1; 10 nucleotides line up with TRBD2. From germline, CDR1 is LGHDT and CDR2 YNNKEL (reference sequence). This CDR3 region has 17 residues. Unmatched junction bases numbered 5, after V lost 0 bases and J lost 3 bases. Here the CDR3 reads CASSQDGGLAFYNEQFF. In DNA, the CDR3 is TGTGCCAGCAGCCAAGATGGGGGACTAGCGTTCTACAATGAGCAGTTCTTC.

The chain carries TRBV27 and TRBJ1-6; D possibly corresponds to TRBD1 (6 bases). The CDR3 is 14 residues long. Germline-derived CDR1 and CDR2 are MNHEY and SMNVEV (reference sequence). Deletions cut 2 bases from V and 7 bases from J, with 9 bases between. CDR3 in amino acids: CASSLGQSNSPLHF. In DNA, the CDR3 is TGTGCCAGCAGTTTAGGACAGTCGAATTCACCCCTCCACTTT.

The V and J genes are TRBV24-1 and TRBJ1-2; 7 positions agree with TRBD1. CDR3 length equals 13 residues. Unmatched junction bases numbered 6, after V lost 4 bases and J lost 8 bases. Germline values: CDR1 KGHDR, CDR2 SFDVKD. The CDR3 loop is CATSDRQGRGYTF. The CDR3 DNA sequence: TGTGCCACCAGTGACAGACAGGGCAGAGGCTACACCTTC.

This sequence joins TRBV6-5 and TRBJ2-2; the D gene could be TRBD1 or TRBD2 (5 bases each). In germline, CDR1 is MNHEY, CDR2 SVGAGI. Trimming left V 6 bases short and J 13 bases short, with 21 bases between. The CDR3 is 14 amino acids. The CDR3 DNA sequence: TGTGCCAGCAGGGATGACAGAAGGGTGGGGACGCTGTTTTTT. Protein sequence: CASRDDRRVGTLFF.

J is TRBJ2-7 and V is TRBV6-5; TRBD2 agrees at 10 bases. The CDR3 consists of 14 residues. Germline V gives CDR1 MNHEY, CDR2 SVGAGI. The J segment lost 5 bases and the V segment lost 5 bases, leaving 6 bases of the junction unmatched. Written as DNA, the CDR3 is TGTGCCAGCAGTCGAGCGGGAGGGCAGAACGAGCAGTACTTC. It yields the protein CASSRAGGQNEQYF.

The V gene is TRBV11-2, the J gene TRBJ2-1; TRBD1 aligns across 7 bases. Germline V gene sequence: CDR1 SGHAT, CDR2 FQNNGV. The CDR3 extends over 14 amino acids. The V segment lost 5 bases and the J segment 4 bases; nucleotides outside the gene matches: 5. CDR3 sequence (DNA): TGTGCCAGCAGCGGGGACAGTTGGTACAATGAGCAGTTCTTC. This codes for CASSGDSWYNEQFF.

The chain recombines TRBV5-1 with TRBJ2-3, with 12 bases matching TRBD2. V lost 2 bases and J lost 0; bases outside the gene matches: 1. This CDR3 is 16 amino acids long. Per germline, CDR1 SGHRS and CDR2 YFSETQ. CDR3 sequence: CASSFGTSGSTDTQYF. The CDR3 DNA is TGCGCCAGCAGCTTCGGGACTAGCGGGAGCACAGATACGCAGTATTTT.

The chain employs TRBV4-3 and TRBJ2-1; D gene unclear. V was shortened by 0 bases and J by 3 bases, with 9 bases between the two germline ends. The CDR3 is 15 amino acids. The germline CDR1 and CDR2 sequences are LGHNA and YSLEER. The CDR3 here is CASSQDVSIYNEQFF. The CDR3 DNA sequence: TGCGCCAGCAGCCAAGATGTGTCAATCTACAATGAGCAGTTCTTC.

The V and J genes are TRBV7-9 and TRBJ1-2, with 9 bases fitting TRBD1. J lost 8 bases, V lost 5 bases, and 12 bases had no gene match. Germline V gene sequence: CDR1 SEHNR, CDR2 FQNEAQ (reference sequence). The CDR3 is made up of 15 amino acids. The CDR3 DNA reads as TGTGCCAGCAGCCCCAGGACAGGGGACGGAGAAGGCTACACCTTC. The encoded protein is CASSPRTGDGEGYTF. Combining the CDR3 with reference TRBV7-9 and TRBJ1-2 gives the whole variable domain DTGVSQNPRHKITKRGQNVTFRCDPISEHNRLYWYRQTLGQGPEFLTYFQNEAQLEKSRLLSDRFSAERPKGSFSTLEIQRTEQGDSAMYLCASSPRTGDGEGYTFGSGTRLTVV.

The gene calls are TRBV19 and TRBJ1-5; no clear D gene. Trimming removed 1 base at V and 2 bases at J, with 9 bases between. The CDR3 covers 15 residues. Germline V gene lookup returns CDR1 LNHDA and CDR2 SQIVND (reference sequence). The CDR3 here is CASSIVGVGNQPQHF. The DNA for the CDR3 is TGTGCCAGTAGTATAGTTGGGGTCGGCAATCAGCCCCAGCATTTT.

The chain is built from TRBV14 and TRBJ2-5; 7 bases are a match to TRBD1. J was trimmed by 5 bases and V by 4 bases; bases with no gene match: 7. Germline lookup yields CDR1 SGHDN and CDR2 FVKESK. CDR3 length: 14 residues. The CDR3 bases are TGTGCCAGCAGCCTGGGGACAGTCTCCGAGACCCAGTACTTC. This encodes CASSLGTVSETQYF.

This rearrangement joins TRBV6-4 to TRBJ1-2, with 8 bases aligning to TRBD1. V trimming: 3 bases; J trimming: 0 bases; junction bases outside the gene matches: 3. Germline V gene data show CDR1 as MRHNA and CDR2 as SNTAGT. The CDR3 is made up of 15 amino acids. The CDR3 reads CASSEGQGTNYGYTF. The CDR3 coding sequence is TGTGCCAGCAGTGAAGGACAGGGAACTAACTATGGCTACACCTTC.

This clone was detected only a few times. The genes are TRBV14 and TRBJ1-4, with D unclear. Trimming stripped 2 bases from V and 8 bases from J, with 9 bases between. The germline CDR1 and CDR2 sequences are SGHDN and FVKESK. The CDR3 length is 13 residues. In nucleotides, the CDR3 is TGTGCCAGCAGCCAATGGATAGGCGAAAAACTGTTTTTT. This gives the protein CASSQWIGEKLFF.

V is TRBV4-1 and J is TRBJ1-4, with a tentative D call TRBD1 (5 bases). V was shortened by 1 base and J by 8 bases, with 11 bases between the two germline ends. The CDR3 totals 14 residues. The germline V gene has CDR1 MGHRA and CDR2 YSYEKL. The CDR3, as DNA: TGCGCCAGCAGCCAAGGGGGGTTGCGGGAAAAACTGTTTTTT. This translates into CASSQGGLREKLFF.

This chain links TRBV30 with TRBJ1-1, with D possibly TRBD1 on 5 matching bases. Per the germline V gene, CDR1 is GTSNPN and CDR2 is SVGIG (reference sequence). The CDR3 length is 14 residues. V was clipped by 5 bases and J by 1 base, with 14 bases between them. As DNA, the CDR3 is TGTGCCTGGGCTCCGGGACGTACGAACACTGAAGCTTTCTTT. Protein: CAWAPGRTNTEAFF.

The chain recombines TRBV30 with TRBJ1-1, with 8 bases that match TRBD1. Germline CDR1 reads GTSNPN; CDR2 reads SVGIG (reference sequence). Trimming cost V 7 bases and J 0 bases; bases outside gene matches: 10. The CDR3 consists of 15 residues. Here the CDR3 reads CAYRGDRRMNTEAFF. CDR3 nucleotides: TGTGCCTACCGCGGGGACAGGCGCATGAACACTGAAGCTTTCTTT.

This clone has more than one count but fewer than ten. The chain carries TRBV7-8 and TRBJ1-2; a weak D match, TRBD1 (6 bases). Germline V gene sequence: CDR1 SGHVS, CDR2 FQNEAQ. The CDR3 totals 15 residues. Deletions cut 3 bases from V and 8 bases from J, with 19 bases between. The CDR3 sequence: CASSFFTGPRVGYTF. DNA for the CDR3: TGTGCCAGCAGCTTCTTCACAGGGCCGCGCGTCGGCTACACCTTC.

The chain combines TRBV6-2 or TRBV6-3 with TRBJ2-7; D not resolved. CDR3 length: 12 amino acids. The V end lost 4 bases, the J end lost 2 bases, and 6 bases lay between the germline ends. CDR1 and CDR2 (germline): MNHEY, SVGEGT. CDR3 sequence reads: CASSSQAYEQYF. For the CDR3, the DNA is TGTGCCAGCAGTTCTCAGGCCTACGAGCAGTACTTC.

This chain links TRBV6-5 with TRBJ1-3; 7 bases agree with TRBD1. The CDR3 is 15 residues long. V was clipped by 6 bases and J by 0 bases; unmatched bases: 5. CDR1 is MNHEY, CDR2 SVGAGI, per germline. For the CDR3, the DNA is TGTGCCAGCAGGAGGGACAGACTCTCTGGAAACACCATATATTTT. This gives the protein CASRRDRLSGNTIYF.

This chain joins TRBV27 and TRBJ1-5; D perhaps matches TRBD1 (5 bases). The germline V gene has CDR1 MNHEY and CDR2 SMNVEV (reference sequence). Between the trimmed V and J ends, which lost 6 bases and 1 base, there was a span of 13 bases. This CDR3 contains 15 residues. CDR3 nucleotide sequence: TGTGCCAGCAGCCCTGGGGGGAGAAGCAATCAGCCCCAGCATTTT. Residues: CASSPGGRSNQPQHF.

V and J are TRBV27 and TRBJ2-7; a weak D match, TRBD1 (6 bases). The CDR3 extends over 13 amino acids. The germline V gene encodes CDR1 MNHEY and CDR2 SMNVEV (reference sequence). V lost 5 bases, J lost 3 bases, and 11 bases lay in between. The CDR3 spells CASSLGAHYEQYF. CDR3 DNA sequence: TGTGCCAGCAGTCTGGGGGCCCACTACGAGCAGTACTTC.

The chain has TRBV5-6 and TRBJ1-1; D might be TRBD1 (6 bases). Germline CDR1 and CDR2: SGHDT and YYEEEE. This CDR3 is built from 13 residues. V shed 2 bases and J shed 6 bases, with 11 bases lying between them. CDR3 coding DNA: TGTGCCAGCAGCTTCGGGGGGCTTGCTGAAGCTTTCTTT. Residues: CASSFGGLAEAFF.

The V call is TRBV29-1, the J call TRBJ1-1, with D hard to call. CDR1 is SQVTM, CDR2 ANQGSEA, per germline. The CDR3 has 12 residues. V was clipped by 5 bases and J by 3 bases, with 10 bases between them. CDR3 amino acids: CSVRREDTEAFF. The CDR3 nucleotides read TGCAGCGTTCGTCGGGAGGACACTGAAGCTTTCTTT.